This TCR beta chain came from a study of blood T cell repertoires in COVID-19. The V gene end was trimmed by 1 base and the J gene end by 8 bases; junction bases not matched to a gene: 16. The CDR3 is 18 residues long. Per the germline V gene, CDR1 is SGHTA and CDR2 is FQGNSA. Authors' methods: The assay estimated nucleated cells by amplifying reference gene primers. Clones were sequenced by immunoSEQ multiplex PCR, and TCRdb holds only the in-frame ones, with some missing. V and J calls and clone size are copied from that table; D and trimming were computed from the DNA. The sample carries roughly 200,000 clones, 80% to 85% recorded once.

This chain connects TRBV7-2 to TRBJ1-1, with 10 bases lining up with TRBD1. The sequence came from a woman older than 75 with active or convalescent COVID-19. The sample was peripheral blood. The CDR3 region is CASSLGDRGQLWTNEAFF. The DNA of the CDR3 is TGTGCCAGCAGCTTAGGAGACAGGGGGCAGTTATGGACTAACGAAGCTTTCTTT.